Described below is a single T cell receptor (beta chain) sequence and its context. Its cognate antigen has yet to be identified. The record has no base qualities; no much larger clone is one base away. The receptor library was made with the immunoSEQ multiplex PCR assay. For the multiplex PCR, a mixture combining 60 forward primers for TCR Vbeta segments and 13 reverse primers for TCR Jbeta segments was used. The CDR3 region of rearranged TCR beta genes was amplified from genomic DNA with a multiplex PCR assay. On the Illumina HiSeq System, the amplified TCR beta libraries were sequenced as 87-base-pair reads. Per the authors' processing: Across the 500 to 700 repertoires, a later analysis counted some 80 million unique TCR beta chains, around 11 million of which were shared by at least two donors. Raw reads were error-corrected and collapsed into unique sequences with a nearest-neighbor algorithm that merged closely related sequences to remove PCR and sequencing errors. To assign V, D and J gene segments, CDR3 sequences were aligned to IMGT reference sequences. For a sequence to be retained, a match of at least six nucleotides to both a V gene segment and a J gene segment was required. Rearrangements were classified as productive when the CDR3 lacked stop codons and remained in frame with V and J, and all other rearrangements were classified as non-productive. CDR3 was defined according to IMGT convention as the region running from the second conserved V-encoded cysteine to the conserved J-encoded phenylalanine. Sequences without an unambiguous match to a single V gene segment were excluded from the earlier analysis of approximately 600 of the donors. An earlier analysis of 587 of the donors called V segments functional above 56.7% productive rearrangements and segregating when the between-donor standard deviation exceeded 5%. A statistical classification framework was built to diagnose cytomegalovirus status from the catalog of TCR beta chain sequences. In a later analysis, V and J genes were assigned by comparing TCR nucleotide sequences against IMGT/GENE-DB human TR gene sequences. Using the TCRdist pipeline, a later analysis assigned CDR3 sequences along with most-parsimonious VDJ recombination scenarios. In a later analysis, every TCR beta chain was defined by the combination of its CDR3 amino acid sequence and its V-gene family, and reads without a unique V-gene family were dropped. A later analysis removed several hundred highly shared, low-generation-probability nucleotide sequences to deal with suspected cross-contamination and a sequencing artifact. In a later analysis, a clonal expansion index was calculated for each public chain from normalized within-repertoire ranks of inferred template counts. In a later analysis, generation probabilities were computed using a VDJ recombination model fitted to out-of-frame rearrangements, and the results were checked against IGoR. Hypergeometric tests were used in a later analysis to score TCR-TCR, TCR-HLA and TCR-CMV co-occurrence, with a repertoire-size bias correction applied to the TCR pairs. False discovery rates were estimated in a later analysis by permuting HLA or CMV assignments 20 times. In a later analysis, co-occurring TCRs were grouped using DBSCAN, and TCRdist sequence similarity was added for clustering within HLA-allele-positive subsets. Repertoires with fewer than 30,000 or more than 120,000 public chains were left out of co-occurrence clustering, as were about five repertoires with anomalous nucleotide sharing. The clones in this table, taken by TCRdb from immuneACCESS, are in-frame only. Not every clone is retained; where verified, under half of the shortfall comes from an unresolved V gene, and the cause of the rest is unknown. V, J and clone size are taken as reported in that table, and D and trimming were inferred from the DNA itself. This sample gives 160,000 or so clones in total; more than 60% of them show up just once. Roughly 1.5% of the sample is taken by the ten largest.

V ends up 1 base short and J 4 bases short, with an unmatched junction base count of 3. Taken from cysteine to phenylalanine, the CDR3 has 15 residues. Just CDR3 DNA is preserved here, 45 bases in frame from base 1. In the germline V gene, CDR1 corresponds to KGHSH and CDR2 to LQKENI. The sample comes from a study of cytomegalovirus exposure and HLA in healthy donors (TCRdb year 2017). About the investigation overall: In an earlier analysis of 587 of the donors, 276 Gb of sequence data and roughly 100 million unique TCR beta sequences from about 179 million T cells were reported. Besides the first cohort of roughly 660 subjects, a separate validation cohort made up of 90 to 150 different subjects was used. To study patterns of TCR occurrence, a later analysis re-analyzed previously published TCR beta repertoires from around 660 donors and added high-resolution HLA genotyping. The number of typed donors differed by locus: roughly 629-640 for A, B, C, DRB1 and DQB1; 500 to 550 for DQA1; around 580 for DPA1; and 450 to 480 for DPB1. Both class I and class II loci were covered by HLA typing, at four-digit resolution. To decide whether each TCR beta V gene segment behaved as functional or pseudogenic, an earlier analysis of fewer than 750 of the donors relied on high-throughput TCR beta sequencing. Alongside the repertoire data, information on donor age, sex, ethnicity and CMV serostatus was compiled. Genome-wide SNP genotypes for about 55% of the roughly 670 donors were used in a later genetic analysis, which treated that subset as a discovery cohort. The study aimed to test whether cataloging public T cell receptors could reveal signatures of past pathogen exposure. The study combined high-throughput TCR immunosequencing, statistical association of individual TCRs with disease status, and machine learning to predict cytomegalovirus infection status. Of the roughly 400 genotyped donors, 65% to 90% fell in the genetic ancestry cluster associated with self-reported Caucasian donors. Rather than using new phenotypic data, the later analysis identified candidate immune exposures from TCR beta sequences and from how often those sequences occurred across donors. All discovery cohort repertoires had been generated using a single sequencing platform. Across 398 genotyped donors of the cohort, an average of 235,054 unique TCR beta nucleotide sequences per donor were sequenced, and around 20% of those sequences were non-productive. Using immunosequencing, the study profiled T cell repertoires from fewer than 700 subjects and related those repertoires to cytomegalovirus serostatus. Because of strong linkage in the cohort, roughly five DR-DQ haplotypes were treated as single units for association and clustering. Approximately 310 gigabases of sequencing data and tens of millions of unique TCR sequences were included in an early release covering 550 to 800 HLA-typed donors. Broader findings and caveats from the paper: The study gave a list of about 150 TCR beta chains associated with cytomegalovirus. A cluster of highly shared sequence variants was judged likely to represent a technical artifact of the sequencing pipeline. In a later analysis, several top co-occurrence clusters were reported to appear linked to parvovirus B19, influenza, CMV and Epstein-Barr virus. Compared with equally common non-associated chains, HLA-associated TCR beta chains in a later analysis were more clonally expanded and had lower generation probabilities. Sequencing depth was assumed to be roughly uniform across donors in the presence/absence analyses, though that assumption may not hold. CMV serostatus was the only immune exposure information available for the cohort. This cohort had only TCR beta chains sequenced, and the lack of alpha or paired-chain data limited which features could be detected. Because some donors lacked HLA typing at each locus, the association tests relied only on the typed subset. Across donors, most TCR sequences were observed very rarely, whereas some public TCRs were present in many individuals. Correlated functional status among segregating V segments might reflect linkage disequilibrium, but an unknown experimental factor could not be ruled out. A later analysis found that TCR association rates varied across HLA loci, with DRB1 alleles showing the most associated TCRs and HLA-C alleles the fewest. Three of the identified cytomegalovirus-associated TCR beta chains were confirmed in vitro to be specific for cytomegalovirus antigens. The earlier analysis of about 600 of the donors excluded some 16 rarely observed V segments, including chromosome 9 orphons, because counts were too low. In a later analysis, most CMV-associated TCR beta chains were found to appear HLA-restricted, with HLA associations seemingly driven largely by CMV exposure. In an earlier analysis of 587 of the donors, most TCR beta V segments appeared in productive rearrangements about 87% or about 30% of the time, broadly matching IMGT annotations. Because the 87-base-pair reads could not distinguish some IMGT-functional V segments, including TRBV6-2 and TRBV6-3, those segments were excluded. Specific HLA alleles were associated with 18,000 or so TCR beta sequences at a false discovery rate of 0.05 in a later analysis. A further reported finding was that TCR beta sequences accurately predicted the HLA-A and HLA-B alleles for most subjects in the first cohort. An association between a missense DCLRE1C variant and V-gene and J-gene trimming of TCR beta chains was found in a later genetic analysis and replicated in an independent cohort. Strong co-occurrence of HLA alleles, especially DR and DQ, made assigning TCR associations to individual alleles difficult. The classifier was reported to diagnose cytomegalovirus status with high specificity and sensitivity in both the original cohort and the validation cohort. A later genetic analysis reported fewer N-insertions in productive TCRs among donors in an Asian-associated ancestry cluster than the roughly 650-donor mean. It was suggested by the authors that the approach could potentially be generalized to other disease states and immunological phenotypes.

The cohort was made up of hundreds of healthy bone marrow donors. At the time of sampling, every cohort member was nominally healthy, though immune exposures that went unrecorded were likely present. The donor was CMV seronegative and belonged to the group of 380 or so seronegative cohort members. A peripheral blood sample was collected from each donor, and TCR beta sequencing was performed on peripheral blood mononuclear cells. Genomic DNA was extracted from the blood cell samples with the Qiagen DNeasy Blood Extraction Kit. The receptor chain draws on TRBV18 and TRBJ2-2; TRBD1 matches 7 bases in the middle. Sequencing was carried out using PBMCs. This clonotype originated in a woman in her twenties or thirties in good health and CMV-seronegative. CDR3 sequence: CASSPRTGSTGELFF. In nucleotide form, the sequence is TGTGCCAGCTCACCACGGACAGGCTCCACCGGGGAGCTGTTTTTT.